This entry concerns a single T cell receptor (beta chain). This specimen belongs to a study of glioma-infiltrating T cells. Using RNA template, CDR3s of TCR alpha and beta were amplified with iRepertoire arm-PCR. TCRdb redid the calling of the multiplex PCR reads with MiXCR, one entry per CDR3 protein. The sample lists about 180,000 distinct CDR3 sequences; about 47% were seen once. Between the trimmed V and J ends, which lost 4 bases and 4 bases, there was a span of 8 bases. Germline V lookup: CDR1 SQVTM, CDR2 ANQGSEA. The CDR3 totals 12 residues. The sequenced sample was glioma tissue, nonneoplastic brain tissue, or PBMCs (not recorded which). V usage is TRBV29-1 and J usage is TRBJ2-1; D unresolved. The clonotype was recovered from a human donor with low-grade glioma or glioblastoma, undergoing nonglioma brain surgery, or in good health (not recorded which). This CDR3 is CSVANPYNEQFF. The CDR3 region has the DNA TGCAGCGTTGCAAACCCTTACAATGAGCAGTTCTTC.